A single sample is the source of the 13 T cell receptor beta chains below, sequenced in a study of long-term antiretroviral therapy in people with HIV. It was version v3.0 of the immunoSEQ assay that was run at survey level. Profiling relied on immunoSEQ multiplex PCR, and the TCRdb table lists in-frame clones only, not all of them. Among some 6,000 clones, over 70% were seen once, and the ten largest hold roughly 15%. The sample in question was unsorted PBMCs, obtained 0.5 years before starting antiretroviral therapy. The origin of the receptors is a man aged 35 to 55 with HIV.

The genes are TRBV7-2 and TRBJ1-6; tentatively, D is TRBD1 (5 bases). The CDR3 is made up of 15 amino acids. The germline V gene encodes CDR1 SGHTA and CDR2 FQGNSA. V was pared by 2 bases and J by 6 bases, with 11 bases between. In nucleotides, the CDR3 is TGTGCCAGCAGCTTACTAGACAGTGCTAATTCACCCCTCCACTTT. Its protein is CASSLLDSANSPLHF.

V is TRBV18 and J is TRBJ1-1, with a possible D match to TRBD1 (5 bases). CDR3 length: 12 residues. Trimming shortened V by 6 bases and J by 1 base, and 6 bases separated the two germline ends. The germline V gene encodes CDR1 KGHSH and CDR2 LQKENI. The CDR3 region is CASSGGNTEAFF. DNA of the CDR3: TGTGCCAGCTCGGGGGGGAACACTGAAGCTTTCTTT.

The CDR3 coding sequence is TGTGCCAGCAGTCCCGGACCAGGGAATCAGCCCCAGCATTTT. This sequence encodes CASSPGPGNQPQHF. The V and J genes are TRBV25-1 and TRBJ1-5; possibly TRBD1 for D (5 bases). The CDR3 runs to 14 residues. V gave up 5 bases and J gave up 4 bases, with 12 bases separating them. CDR1 and CDR2 from the germline V gene are MGHDK and SYGVNS.

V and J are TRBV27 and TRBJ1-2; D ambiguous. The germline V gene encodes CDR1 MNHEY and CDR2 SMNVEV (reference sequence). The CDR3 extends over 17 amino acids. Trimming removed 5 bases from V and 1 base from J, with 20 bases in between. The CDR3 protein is CASSDSHSLLYNYGYTF. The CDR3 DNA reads TGTGCCAGCAGTGACTCCCATTCTTTGCTATATAACTATGGCTACACCTTC.

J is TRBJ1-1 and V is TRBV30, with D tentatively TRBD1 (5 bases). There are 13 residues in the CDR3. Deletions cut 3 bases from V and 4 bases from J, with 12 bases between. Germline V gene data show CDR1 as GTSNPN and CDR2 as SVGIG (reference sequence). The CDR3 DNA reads TGTGCCTGGAGGGGGGAGGTTAGCACTGAAGCTTTCTTT. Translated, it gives CAWRGEVSTEAFF.

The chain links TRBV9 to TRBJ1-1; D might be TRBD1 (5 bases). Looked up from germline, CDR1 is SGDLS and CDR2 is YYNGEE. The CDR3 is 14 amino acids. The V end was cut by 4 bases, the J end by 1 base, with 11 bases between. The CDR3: CASSSYGTNTEAFF. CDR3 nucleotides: TGTGCCAGCAGCTCCTACGGGACGAACACTGAAGCTTTCTTT. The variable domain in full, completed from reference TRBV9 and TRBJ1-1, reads DSGVTQTPKHLITATGQRVTLRCSPRSGDLSVYWYQQSLDQGLQFLIQYYNGEERAKGNILERFSAQQFPDLHSELNLSSLELGDSALYFCASSSYGTNTEAFFGQGTRLTVV.

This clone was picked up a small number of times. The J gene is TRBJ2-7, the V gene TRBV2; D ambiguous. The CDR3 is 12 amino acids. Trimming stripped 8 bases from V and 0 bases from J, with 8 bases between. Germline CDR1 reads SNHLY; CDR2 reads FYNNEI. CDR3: CASGISSYEQYF. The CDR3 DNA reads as TGTGCCAGCGGAATTAGCTCCTACGAGCAGTACTTC.

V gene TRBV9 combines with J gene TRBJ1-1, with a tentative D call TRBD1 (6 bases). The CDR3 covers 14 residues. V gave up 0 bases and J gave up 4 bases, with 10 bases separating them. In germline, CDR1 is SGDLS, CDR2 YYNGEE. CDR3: CASSVEGGVTEAFF. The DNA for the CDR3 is TGTGCCAGCAGCGTAGAGGGGGGCGTCACTGAAGCTTTCTTT.

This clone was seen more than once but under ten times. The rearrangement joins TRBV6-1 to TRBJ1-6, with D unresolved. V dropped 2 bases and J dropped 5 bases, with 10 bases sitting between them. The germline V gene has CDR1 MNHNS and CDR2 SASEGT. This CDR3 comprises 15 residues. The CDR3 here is CASSESNGDNSPLHF. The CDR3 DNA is TGTGCCAGCAGTGAAAGCAACGGTGATAATTCACCCCTCCACTTT.

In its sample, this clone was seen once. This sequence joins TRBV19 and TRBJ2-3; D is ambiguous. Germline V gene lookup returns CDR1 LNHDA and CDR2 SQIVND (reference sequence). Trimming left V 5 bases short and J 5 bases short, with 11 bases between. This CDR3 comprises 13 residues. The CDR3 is CASSFSLGDTQYF. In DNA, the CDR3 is TGTGCCAGTAGTTTTAGCCTCGGAGATACGCAGTATTTT.

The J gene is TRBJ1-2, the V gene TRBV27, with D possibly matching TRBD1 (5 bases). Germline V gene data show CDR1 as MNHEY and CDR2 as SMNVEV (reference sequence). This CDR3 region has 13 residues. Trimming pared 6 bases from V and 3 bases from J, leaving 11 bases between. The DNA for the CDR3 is TGTGCCAGCAGGTGGGGGACTGACTATGGCTACACCTTC. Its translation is CASRWGTDYGYTF.

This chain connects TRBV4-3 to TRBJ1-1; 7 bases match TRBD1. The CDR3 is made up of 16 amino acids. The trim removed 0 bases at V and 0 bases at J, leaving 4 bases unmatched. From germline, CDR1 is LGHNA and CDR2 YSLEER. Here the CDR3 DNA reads TGCGCCAGCAGCCAAGATGCACAGGGGATGAACACTGAAGCTTTCTTT. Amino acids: CASSQDAQGMNTEAFF.

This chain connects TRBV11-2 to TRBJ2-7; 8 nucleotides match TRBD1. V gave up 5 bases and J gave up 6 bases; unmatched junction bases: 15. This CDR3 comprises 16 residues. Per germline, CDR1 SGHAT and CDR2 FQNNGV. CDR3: CASSLNAGGPVSEQYF. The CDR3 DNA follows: TGTGCCAGCAGCCTCAATGCAGGGGGCCCGGTATCCGAGCAGTACTTC.